The next 9 T cell receptor beta chains were all read from a single sample in a study of response to subunit inactivated influenza vaccine. A single record per CDR3 protein comes from TCRdb applying MiXCR to the RT-PCR reads. The sample holds 500,000 to 550,000 distinct CDR3 sequences, about 8% seen once. The source material was PBMCs from blood, sampled less than 30 months after vaccination. The receptor source for this set is a man aged 45 to 75 who received an inactivated influenza vaccine.

This clonotype showed up just a few times. The chain recombines TRBV24-1 with TRBJ2-3; D not resolved. CDR1 and CDR2 from the germline V gene are KGHDR and SFDVKD. CDR3 length: 13 amino acids. V dropped 4 bases and J dropped 7 bases, with 11 bases sitting between them. The CDR3 here is CATSEPTSYTQYF. CDR3 in DNA: TGTGCCACCAGTGAGCCGACATCGTATACGCAGTATTTT.

In this sample, this clonotype turned up a few times. The V call is TRBV15, the J call TRBJ2-7; D might be TRBD1 or TRBD2, each matching 5 bases. The length of the CDR3 is 16 residues. V was trimmed by 0 bases and J by 0 bases, leaving 12 bases between them. Germline V gene sequence: CDR1 LNHNV, CDR2 YYDKDF (reference sequence). The CDR3 DNA follows: TGTGCCACCAGCAGAGATAAAGGGACGGGCTCCTACGAGCAGTACTTC. Translation: CATSRDKGTGSYEQYF.

This clonotype has just a few counts. The chain has TRBV7-9 and TRBJ2-1; a weak D match, TRBD1 (5 bases). The V gene's germline CDR1 is SEHNR and CDR2 FQNEAQ (reference sequence). The V end was cut by 3 bases, the J end by 6 bases, with 15 bases between. CDR3 length: 15 residues. The CDR3 sequence is CASSLRWGRVNEQFF. The CDR3 nucleotides read TGTGCCAGCAGCTTGAGATGGGGCAGAGTCAATGAGCAGTTCTTC.

J is TRBJ2-7 and V is TRBV15, with D uncertain. The V gene's germline CDR1 is LNHNV and CDR2 YYDKDF (reference sequence). There are 15 residues in the CDR3. V lost 0 bases and J 0 bases, leaving 9 bases between the germline ends. The CDR3, as DNA: TGTGCCACCAGCAGAGAACGGGCCCTCTCCTACGAGCAGTACTTC. It encodes CATSRERALSYEQYF. Looking up the rest from reference TRBV15 and TRBJ2-7 gives the full variable domain: DAMVIQNPRYQVTQFGKPVTLSCSQTLNHNVMYWYQQKSSQAPKLLFHYYDKDFNNEADTPDNFQSRRPNTSFCFLDIRSPGLGDTAMYLCATSRERALSYEQYFGPGTRLTVT.

This clonotype was counted between two and nine times. V is TRBV28 and J is TRBJ1-4; 7 bases are shared with TRBD1. This CDR3 region has 14 residues. With 9 bases clipped from V and 6 bases from J, the junction kept 10 bases outside the gene matches. Germline CDR1 MDHEN, CDR2 SYDVKM. CDR3 sequence reads: CASFSTGDDEKLFF. Here the CDR3 DNA reads TGTGCCAGTTTCTCAACAGGGGACGATGAAAAACTGTTTTTT.

This sequence joins TRBV25-1 and TRBJ2-3; 8 positions agree with TRBD1. This CDR3 contains 17 residues. V lost 4 bases, J lost 2 bases, and 11 bases stayed unmatched. The germline gives CDR1 MGHDK, CDR2 SYGVNS. The DNA of the CDR3 is TGTGCCAGCAGTGCGAAAACCGGACAGGGATCCACAGATACGCAGTATTTT. This translates into CASSAKTGQGSTDTQYF. Filled out from reference TRBV25-1 and TRBJ2-3, the complete variable domain reads EADIYQTPRYLVIGTGKKITLECSQTMGHDKMYWYQQDPGMELHLIHYSYGVNSTEKGDLSSESTVSRIRTEHFPLTLESARPSHTSQYLCASSAKTGQGSTDTQYFGPGTRLTVL.

The chain is built from TRBV4-1 and TRBJ2-5; D uncertain. The CDR3 is 12 residues long. Deletions cut 1 base from V and 7 bases from J, with 7 bases between. Germline assignment: CDR1 MGHRA and CDR2 YSYEKL. The CDR3 spells CASSQGSGTQYF. In nucleotides, the CDR3 is TGCGCCAGCAGCCAAGGGTCAGGGACCCAGTACTTC.

This clonotype was seen at least ten times. CDR3 loop: CASSRLGQGVHNYGYTF. In nucleotides, the CDR3 is TGCGCCAGCAGCCGCCTGGGACAGGGAGTTCATAACTATGGCTACACCTTC. V usage is TRBV4-1 and J usage is TRBJ1-2; TRBD1 agrees at 9 bases. The CDR3 sequence is 17 residues long. Losses at the gene ends were 4 bases for V and 1 base for J; bases not matched to a gene: 10. CDR1 and CDR2 from the germline V gene are MGHRA and YSYEKL.

This clonotype was counted a single time. CDR3 amino acids: CASRRPQETQYF. The DNA of the CDR3 is TGTGCCAGCAGGCGACCCCAAGAGACCCAGTACTTC. The V call is TRBV12-3 or TRBV12-4, the J call TRBJ2-5, with D unresolved. With 6 bases removed from V and 1 base from J, the gap between germline ends came to 6 bases. The CDR3 contains 12 residues.